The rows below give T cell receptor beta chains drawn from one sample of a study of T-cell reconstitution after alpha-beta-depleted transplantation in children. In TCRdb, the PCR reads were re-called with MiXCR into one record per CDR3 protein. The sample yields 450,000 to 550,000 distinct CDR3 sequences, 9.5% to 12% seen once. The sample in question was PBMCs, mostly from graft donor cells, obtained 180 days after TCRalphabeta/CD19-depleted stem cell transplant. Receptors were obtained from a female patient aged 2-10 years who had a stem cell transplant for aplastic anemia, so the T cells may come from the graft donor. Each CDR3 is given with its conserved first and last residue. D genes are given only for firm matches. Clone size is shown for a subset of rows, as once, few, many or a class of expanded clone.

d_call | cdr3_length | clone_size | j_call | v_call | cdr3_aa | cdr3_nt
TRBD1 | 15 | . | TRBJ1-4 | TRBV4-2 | CASSQKDRDHEKLFF | TGTGCCAGCAGCCAAAAAGACAGGGATCACGAAAAACTGTTTTTT
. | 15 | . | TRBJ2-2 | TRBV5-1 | CASSLAQGSTGELFF | TGCGCCAGCAGCTTGGCCCAGGGGAGCACCGGGGAGCTGTTTTTT
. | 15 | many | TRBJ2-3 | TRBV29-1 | CSVERVRGGTDTQYF | TGCAGCGTTGAAAGGGTACGCGGGGGCACAGATACGCAGTATTTT
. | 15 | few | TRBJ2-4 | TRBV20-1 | CSAIEASGAKNIQYF | TGCAGTGCTATCGAGGCGAGCGGAGCCAAAAACATTCAGTACTTC
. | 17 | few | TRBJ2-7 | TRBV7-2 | CASSLAPGIGIDYEQYF | TGTGCCAGCAGCTTAGCCCCCGGCATCGGTATAGACTACGAGCAGTACTTC
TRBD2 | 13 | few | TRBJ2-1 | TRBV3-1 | CASSRREGNEQFF | TGTGCCAGCAGCCGTAGGGAGGGCAATGAGCAGTTCTTC
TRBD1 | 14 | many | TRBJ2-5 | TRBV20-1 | CSARASDRLETQYF | TGCAGTGCTAGAGCTTCGGACAGGTTGGAGACCCAGTACTTC
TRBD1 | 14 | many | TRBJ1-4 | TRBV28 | CATQGRGSGEKLFF | TGTGCCACCCAAGGCAGGGGGTCTGGTGAAAAACTGTTTTTT
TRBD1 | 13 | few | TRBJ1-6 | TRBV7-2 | CASRQGGESPLHF | TGTGCCAGTAGACAGGGAGGAGAATCACCCCTCCACTTT
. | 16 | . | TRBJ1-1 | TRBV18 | CASSPQKGRMNTEAFF | TGTGCCAGCTCACCACAAAAGGGGCGGATGAACACTGAAGCTTTCTTT
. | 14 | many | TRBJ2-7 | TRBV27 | CASSQQHSLGEQYF | TGTGCCAGCAGTCAACAACACTCCTTGGGCGAGCAGTACTTC
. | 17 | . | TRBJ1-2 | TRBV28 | CASSTRVGRTPNYGYTF | TGTGCCAGCAGTACCAGGGTGGGAAGGACTCCGAACTATGGCTACACCTTC
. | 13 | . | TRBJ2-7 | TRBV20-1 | CSARVTGTYEQYF | TGCAGTGCTAGAGTTACAGGGACTTACGAGCAGTACTTC
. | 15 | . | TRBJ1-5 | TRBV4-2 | CASSQVASSNQPQHF | TGTGCCAGCAGCCAAGTCGCATCTAGCAATCAGCCCCAGCATTTT
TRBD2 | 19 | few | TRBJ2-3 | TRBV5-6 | CASSLVRLAGGRNTDTQYF | TGTGCCAGCAGCTTGGTGAGACTAGCGGGGGGGAGGAACACAGATACGCAGTATTTT
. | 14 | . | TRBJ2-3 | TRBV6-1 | CASSESQVRDTQYF | TGTGCCAGCAGTGAATCCCAGGTCAGGGATACGCAGTATTTT
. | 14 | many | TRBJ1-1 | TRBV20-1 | CSARVLAGYTEAFF | TGCAGTGCTAGAGTTCTCGCAGGGTACACTGAAGCTTTCTTT
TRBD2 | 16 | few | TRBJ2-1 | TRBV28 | CASSSRLAGAFNEQFF | TGTGCCAGCAGTTCCCGACTAGCGGGGGCATTCAATGAGCAGTTCTTC
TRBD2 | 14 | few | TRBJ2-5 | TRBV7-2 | CASSPGGGQETQYF | TGTGCCAGCAGCCCGGGAGGGGGGCAGGAGACCCAGTACTTC
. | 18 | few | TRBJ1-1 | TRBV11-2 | CASSLRSQGRIWNTEAFF | TGTGCCAGCAGCTTAAGGTCGCAGGGTAGGATTTGGAACACTGAAGCTTTCTTT
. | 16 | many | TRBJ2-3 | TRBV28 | CASSFFNLRQTDTQYF | TGTGCCAGCAGTTTCTTCAATCTGAGACAGACAGATACGCAGTATTTT
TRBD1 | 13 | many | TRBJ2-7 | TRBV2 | CASSGTGAYEQYF | TGTGCCAGCAGTGGGACAGGGGCCTACGAGCAGTACTTC
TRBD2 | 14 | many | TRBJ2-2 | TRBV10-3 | CAISELGGTGELFF | TGTGCCATCAGTGAGCTGGGAGGGACCGGGGAGCTGTTTTTT
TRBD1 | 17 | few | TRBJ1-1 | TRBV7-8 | CASSLAWPGQGDTEAFF | TGTGCCAGCAGCTTAGCGTGGCCGGGACAGGGAGACACTGAAGCTTTCTTT
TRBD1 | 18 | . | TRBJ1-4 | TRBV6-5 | CASSYSWTGSEINEKLFF | TGTGCCAGCAGTTACTCTTGGACAGGGTCGGAGATTAATGAAAAACTGTTTTTT
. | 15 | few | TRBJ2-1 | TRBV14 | CASSRGTNSYNEQFF | TGTGCCAGCAGCCGAGGGACGAACTCCTACAATGAGCAGTTCTTC
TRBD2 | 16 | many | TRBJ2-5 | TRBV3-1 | CASSQVGRAGGETQYF | TGTGCCAGCAGCCAAGTCGGGAGGGCCGGTGGAGAGACCCAGTACTTC
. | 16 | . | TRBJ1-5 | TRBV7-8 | CASSLEGDGYNQPQHF | TGTGCCAGCAGCTTAGAAGGAGACGGTTATAATCAGCCCCAGCATTTT
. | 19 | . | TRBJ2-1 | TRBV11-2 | CASSLRRAGALVGYNEQFF | TGTGCCAGCAGCTTACGTCGTGCAGGGGCCCTCGTTGGGTACAATGAGCAGTTCTTC
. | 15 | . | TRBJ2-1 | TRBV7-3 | CASSPGGAPFNEQFF | TGTGCCAGCAGCCCCGGCGGGGCGCCCTTCAATGAGCAGTTCTTC
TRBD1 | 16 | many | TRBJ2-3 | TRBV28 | CASSLPQGAGTDTQYF | TGTGCCAGCAGTTTGCCACAGGGGGCAGGGACAGATACGCAGTATTTT
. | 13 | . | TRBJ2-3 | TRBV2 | CASSEEKSVTQYF | TGTGCCAGCAGTGAAGAGAAGTCCGTTACGCAGTATTTT
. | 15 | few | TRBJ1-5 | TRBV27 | CASPFERGPNQPQHF | TGTGCCAGCCCCTTCGAGAGGGGACCAAATCAGCCCCAGCATTTT
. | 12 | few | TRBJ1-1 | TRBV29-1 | CSVVWSDTEAFF | TGCAGCGTTGTTTGGAGTGACACTGAAGCTTTCTTT
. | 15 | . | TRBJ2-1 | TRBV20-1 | CSGTGTHPAYNEQFF | TGCAGTGGGACGGGCACACACCCAGCCTACAATGAGCAGTTCTTC
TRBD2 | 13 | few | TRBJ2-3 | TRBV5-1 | CASTSGATDTQYF | TGCGCCAGTACTAGCGGGGCCACAGATACGCAGTATTTT
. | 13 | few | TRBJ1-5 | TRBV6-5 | CASSLAVGQPQHF | TGTGCCAGCAGCCTGGCCGTGGGTCAGCCCCAGCATTTT
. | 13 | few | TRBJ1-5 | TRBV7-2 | CASSAPGAQPQHF | TGTGCCAGCAGCGCCCCCGGGGCCCAGCCCCAGCATTTT
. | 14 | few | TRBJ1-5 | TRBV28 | CASSLQRVNQPQHF | TGTGCCAGCAGTTTACAACGAGTAAATCAGCCCCAGCATTTT
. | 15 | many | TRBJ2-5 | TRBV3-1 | CASSQGRGGAETQYF | TGTGCCAGCAGCCAAGGAAGGGGGGGCGCGGAGACCCAGTACTTC